This T cell receptor beta chain was retrieved from a study of T cell responses to AZD1222 COVID-19 vaccine listed by TCRdb under 2021. Looking at the study overall: AZD1222 recipients with second doses at about 4 weeks or about 12 weeks were pooled, because spike-specific TCR depth and breadth did not differ between schedules. A total of under 250 trial participants underwent TCR sequencing, of whom 200 to 220 had received two doses of AZD1222 and around 25 had received two doses of the MenACWY control vaccine. Trial participants were enrolled by age into 18-55, 56-69 and 70-plus year subgroups, with around 140, 26 and 57 TCR-sequenced participants respectively. The paper's findings and limits, for the study overall: The 56-69-year group was small, and its depth increase did not reach significance, likely because of low power. The whole spike protein was spanned by vaccine-associated CD4 TCRs, and dominant responses were seen in regions 160-218 and 743-854. Most participants were white British and females outnumbered males, and the authors suggested that clonal diversity may have been underestimated. Because no day 14 peak-response samples were available, the repertoires could be characterized only after the peak T cell response. Nearly half of unique spike-specific TCRs reportedly recognized epitopes outside regions mutated in the B.1.351 and B.1.1.7 variants. Only five to seven AZD1222 recipients were SARS-CoV-2 seropositive at baseline, limiting conclusions about previously exposed vaccinees. A significant rise in spike-specific TCR breadth and depth was observed after two AZD1222 doses relative to day 0 and relative to MenACWY recipients.

Looking up the germline V gene (reference sequence) yields CDR1 WNHNN and CDR2 SYGVQD. At the junction V is shortened by 4 bases and J by 4 bases, with 7 bases in between. The CDR3 runs 13 amino acids, cysteine and phenylalanine included. Solely the CDR3 DNA is kept, with 39 bases framed from the first base. This specimen's time point label, per the study, means: baseline before first vaccination. Samples from vaccinated people were obtained from the UK trials COV001 and COV002, which included a single-blind randomized controlled phase 2/3 trial of AZD1222 (ChAdOx1 nCoV-19) in healthy adults. For TCRbeta chain sequencing, PBMC samples from trial participants were taken at day 0 and at day 28 after the second dose. The CDR3 regions of human TCRbeta chains were analyzed by immunosequencing. Processing in the source paper ran as follows. Repertoire TCRs were checked for matches against a reference library of SARS-CoV-2-specific TCRs that had been generated using the MIRA antigen-specificity platform. Breadth was defined as the fraction of unique TCRs that were SARS-CoV-2-associated. Depth was defined as the fraction of total T cells that were SARS-CoV-2-associated. Each spike-specific TCR was assigned to its reactive spike region and to a CD4 or CD8 class using the MIRA data. Log10-transformed breadth and depth values were compared by one-way ANOVA with Sidak's multiple comparisons tests. TCRdb carries this immuneACCESS record with in-frame sequences only. Its versions omit some clonotypes, under half of them owing to an unresolved V gene in the studies checked, with the rest unexplained. The DNA was the basis for D and trimming; V, J and clone size are from that table. In all, the sample holds approximately 100,000 clones, and roughly 84% of those were seen once. In total, the top ten clones hold approximately 16% of the sample.

Concerning this clone itself: The antigen this receptor binds is unknown. The sample holds no much larger clone one base away, and base qualities are not on file.

This clonotype originated in an adult in good health. This sequence uses TRBV10-1 and TRBJ2-2; too little of a D gene remains to name it. The sample consisted of peripheral blood, taken on day 0 of AZD1222 vaccination. CDR3 reads: CASSVSSTGELFF. In nucleotide form, the sequence is TGCGCCAGCAGTGTATCCAGCACCGGGGAGCTGTTTTTT.